This T cell receptor beta chain came from a study of blood T cell repertoires in COVID-19. Study-wide context: Collection of acute and convalescent COVID-19 samples took place in the United States, Italy and Spain. PBMCs, B-cell-depleted T cells, or T cells provided the cDNA or gDNA that made up the material.

Original handling: For nucleated cells, counts were estimated from reference gene primer amplification. The table came from immunoSEQ multiplex PCR; TCRdb's copy has only in-frame clones and leaves some out. The DNA gave D and trimming, while V, J and clone size come from that table. Of over 150,000 clones listed, 84% are singletons. This CDR3 comprises 15 residues. V trimming: 3 bases; J trimming: 2 bases; junction bases outside the gene matches: 5. Germline lookup yields CDR1 SGHNT and CDR2 YYREEE (reference sequence). The origin of this receptor is a human donor in a cohort sampled during active COVID-19. Sequenced sample: peripheral blood. J is TRBJ2-5 and V is TRBV5-4; 9 nucleotides line up with TRBD1. As DNA, the CDR3 is TGTGCCAGCAGCTGGACAGGGGAATTGCAAGAGACCCAGTACTTC. Residues: CASSWTGELQETQYF.